This T cell receptor beta chain was found in a study of cytomegalovirus exposure and HLA in healthy donors. The study's findings and limits: Segments of the TCR beta V type were, in most cases, productive about 87% or about 30% of the time in an earlier analysis. TCR association rates varied by HLA locus in a later analysis, with DRB1 highest and HLA-C lowest. Certain sequence variants were highly shared and formed a cluster, and this cluster was likely a sequencing artifact. Accurate predictions that matched the HLA-A and HLA-B alleles of most subjects were reportedly made from TCR beta sequences.

This CDR3 has 16 amino acids. V trimming: 2 bases; J trimming: 5 bases; junction bases outside the gene matches: 10. Per the germline V gene, CDR1 is SGHRS and CDR2 is YFSETQ. The study ran its PCR with 60 Vbeta and 13 Jbeta primers. This table comes from immunoSEQ multiplex PCR, and its TCRdb copy is limited to in-frame clones, with some not included. The repertoire holds under 200,000 clones, with roughly 80% as singletons. Comments on this clone: The antigen is undetermined.

Sequenced sample: PBMCs. The receptor's source is a woman younger than 30 in good health and CMV-seronegative. The rearrangement links TRBV5-1 to TRBJ2-5; TRBD2 matches 9 bases. Here the CDR3 reads CASSFGLAGRVETQYF. The CDR3 bases are TGCGCCAGCAGCTTTGGGCTAGCGGGAAGAGTGGAGACCCAGTACTTC. Combining the CDR3 with reference TRBV5-1 and TRBJ2-5 gives the whole variable domain KAGVTQTPRYLIKTRGQQVTLSCSPISGHRSVSWYQQTPGQGLQFLFEYFSETQRNKGNFPGRFSGRQFSNSRSEMNVSTLELGDSALYLCASSFGLAGRVETQYFGPGTRLLVL.